Described below is a single TCR beta chain sequence and its context. The antigen is unknown. The record originates from a study of graft-versus-host responses after intestinal transplantation. Trimming took 6 bases from V and 7 from J; bases not matched to a gene: 12. This CDR3 has 14 residues. Germline lookup yields CDR1 MNHNY and CDR2 SVGAGI (reference sequence). The data were produced by immunoSEQ multiplex PCR, yet TCRdb's version contains in-frame clones alone and is incomplete. The table includes 60,000 to 75,000 clones, 89% detected once. Whole-study results and caveats: The recipient marrow held GvH clones, and some of them showed up first in ileum or blood.

Graft samples were processed, releasing intraepithelial and lamina propria lymphocytes. Material: ileum tissue, obtained roughly 54 weeks after transplant. The receptor was isolated from a human patient who received an intestinal transplant, so some T cells may come from the graft donor. The chain links TRBV6-6 to TRBJ2-7, with 7 positions matching TRBD1. The CDR3 here is CASSRQGWLKEQYF. CDR3 nucleotides: TGTGCCAGCAGCAGACAGGGCTGGTTGAAAGAGCAGTACTTC.